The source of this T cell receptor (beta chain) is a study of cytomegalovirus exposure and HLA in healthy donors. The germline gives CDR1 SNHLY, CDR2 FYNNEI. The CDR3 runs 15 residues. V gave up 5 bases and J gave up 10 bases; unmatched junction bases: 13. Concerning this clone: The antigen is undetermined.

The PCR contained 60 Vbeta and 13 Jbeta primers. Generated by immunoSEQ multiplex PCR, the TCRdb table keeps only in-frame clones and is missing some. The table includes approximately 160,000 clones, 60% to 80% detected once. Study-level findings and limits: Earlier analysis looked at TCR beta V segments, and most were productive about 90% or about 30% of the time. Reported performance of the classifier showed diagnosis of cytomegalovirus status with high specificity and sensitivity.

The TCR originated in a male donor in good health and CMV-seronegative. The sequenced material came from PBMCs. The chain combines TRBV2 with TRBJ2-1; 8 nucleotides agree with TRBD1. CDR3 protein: CASSPDRGWNGEQFF. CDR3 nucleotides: TGTGCCAGCAGTCCCGACAGGGGATGGAATGGCGAGCAGTTCTTC.